Listed here is a single T cell receptor beta chain. The data derive from a study of OX40 agonist ivuxolimab in advanced cancers. Produced via immunoSEQ multiplex PCR; TCRdb's table is partial and in-frame only. This table holds tens of thousands of clones, about 90% found once. CDR1 is SGHDN, CDR2 FVKESK, per germline. This CDR3 has 16 residues. V was pared by 1 base and J by 2 bases, with 9 bases between. This receptor was obtained from an adult with an advanced solid tumor such as melanoma, head and neck, liver or kidney cancer. The genes are TRBV14 and TRBJ2-6; D call uncertain. Sequencing used CD4+ or CD8+ T cells sorted from blood, obtained in a trial of the OX40 agonist ivuxolimab. The CDR3 DNA reads as TGTGCCAGCAGCCAAGCTTTAGGTCCTGGGGCCAACGTCCTGACTTTC. As protein: CASSQALGPGANVLTF. Combining the CDR3 with reference TRBV14 and TRBJ2-6 gives the whole variable domain EAGVTQFPSHSVIEKGQTVTLRCDPISGHDNLYWYRRVMGKEIKFLLHFVKESKQDESGMPNNRFLAERTGGTYSTLKVQPAELEDSGVYFCASSQALGPGANVLTFGAGSRLTVL.